This T cell receptor (beta chain) is drawn from a study of blood T cell repertoires in COVID-19. Study overall: COVID-19 samples collected from the United States, Italy and Spain covered acute and convalescent phases. The cDNA or gDNA used as material had been derived from T cells, B-cell-depleted T cells, or PBMCs.

Per the study methods: Counts of nucleated cells, estimated from reference gene primer amplification, were obtained. Sequenced by immunoSEQ multiplex PCR; TCRdb stores in-frame clones only, minus some. D and trimming come from the DNA, and the V and J calls and clone size come from that table. The sample yields 150,000 to 200,000 clones, 80% to 90% seen once. With 4 bases removed from V and 0 bases from J, the gap between germline ends came to 12 bases. There are 16 residues in the CDR3. The germline V gene has CDR1 SEHNR and CDR2 FQNEAQ (reference sequence). This sequence was found in a man aged 18 to 30 who had recovered from COVID-19. Sequencing was done on a sample of peripheral blood. V usage is TRBV7-9 and J usage is TRBJ1-4, with a tentative D call TRBD1 (6 bases). Here the CDR3 reads CASSSGHVPTNEKLFF. CDR3 DNA sequence: TGTGCCAGCAGCTCGGGACACGTCCCAACTAATGAAAAACTGTTTTTT.